This T cell receptor beta chain was recovered during a study of CD8+ T cells in alopecia areata. Study-level information: Scalp area affected, as a percentage, set the severity score of treated patients. Whole-study findings and limits: In scalp and blood, many expanded lesional clones persisted during tofacitinib. Higher clonality and more expanded CD8+ clones appeared in lesional than normal scalp.

Extracted from the samples, RNA was reverse transcribed into cDNA to serve as the sequencing template. Profiling relied on immunoSEQ multiplex PCR, and the TCRdb table lists in-frame clones only, not all of them. The sample includes some 190,000 clones, 51% seen only once; the top ten take around 10%. Treatment here: oral pan-JAK inhibitor, 5-10 mg twice daily. Germline CDR1 MNHEY, CDR2 SMNVEV (reference sequence). Trimming removed 6 bases at V and 3 bases at J, with 9 bases between. CDR3 length equals 12 residues. Points on this clone: Its cognate antigen is unknown.

This chain uses TRBV27 with TRBJ2-7, with D perhaps given as TRBD1 or TRBD2 (5 bases each). This sample comprised CD8+ T cells sorted from blood, obtained around week 54, from a patient treated with tofacitinib. This sequence was found in a human donor with alopecia areata. The CDR3 here is CASRDSGYEQYF. The CDR3 nucleotides read TGTGCCAGCAGAGACAGCGGCTACGAGCAGTACTTC.